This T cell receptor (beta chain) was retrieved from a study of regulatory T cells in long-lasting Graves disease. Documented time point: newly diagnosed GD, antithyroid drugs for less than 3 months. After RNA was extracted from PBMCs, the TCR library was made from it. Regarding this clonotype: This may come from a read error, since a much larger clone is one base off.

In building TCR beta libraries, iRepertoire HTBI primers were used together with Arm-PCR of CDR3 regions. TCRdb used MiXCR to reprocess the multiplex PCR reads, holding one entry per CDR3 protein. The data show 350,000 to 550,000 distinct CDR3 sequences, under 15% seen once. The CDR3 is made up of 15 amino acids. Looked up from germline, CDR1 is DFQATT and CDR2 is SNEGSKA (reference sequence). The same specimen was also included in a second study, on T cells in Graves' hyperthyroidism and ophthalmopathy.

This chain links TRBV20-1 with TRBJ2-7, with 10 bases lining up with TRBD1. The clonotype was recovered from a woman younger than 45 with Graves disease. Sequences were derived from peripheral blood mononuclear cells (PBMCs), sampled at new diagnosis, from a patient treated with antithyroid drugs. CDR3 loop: CSARDWDRGSCEQYF. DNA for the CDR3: TGCAGTGCTAGAGACTGGGACAGGGGCTCCTGCGAGCAGTACTTC.